This T cell receptor (beta chain) originates from a study of T cell repertoires in cytomegalovirus infection. CDR1 and CDR2 (germline): MNHNS, SASEGT. The V and J ends lost 5 bases and 1 base, in that order; junction bases with no gene match: 11. This CDR3 contains 16 residues. This clonotype has at least ten counts. In TCRdb, the reads were re-called with MiXCR into one record per CDR3 protein. This table has about 260,000 distinct CDR3 sequences, approximately 13% appearing once. This receptor was identified in a human donor in good health (CMV status not recorded). Some clones in this sample may be carry-over from other donors' samples. This chain links TRBV6-1 with TRBJ2-7; 7 nucleotides line up with TRBD1. The source material was PBMCs. The CDR3 region is CASSTWTGGKSYEQYF. The DNA for the CDR3 is TGTGCCAGCAGTACTTGGACAGGCGGAAAATCCTACGAGCAGTACTTC.